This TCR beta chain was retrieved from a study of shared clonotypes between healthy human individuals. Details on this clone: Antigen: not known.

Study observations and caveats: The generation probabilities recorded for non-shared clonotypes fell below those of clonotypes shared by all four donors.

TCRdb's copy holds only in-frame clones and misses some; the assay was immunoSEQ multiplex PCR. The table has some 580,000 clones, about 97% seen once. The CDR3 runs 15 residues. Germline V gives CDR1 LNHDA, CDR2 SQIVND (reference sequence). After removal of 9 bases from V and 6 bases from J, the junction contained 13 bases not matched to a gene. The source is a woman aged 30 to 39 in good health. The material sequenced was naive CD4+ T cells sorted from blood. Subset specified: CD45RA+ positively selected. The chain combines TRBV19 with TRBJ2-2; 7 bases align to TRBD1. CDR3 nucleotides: TGTGCCAGCTCGGGACAGTCATTGACCTCCGGGGAGCTGTTTTTT. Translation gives CASSGQSLTSGELFF.